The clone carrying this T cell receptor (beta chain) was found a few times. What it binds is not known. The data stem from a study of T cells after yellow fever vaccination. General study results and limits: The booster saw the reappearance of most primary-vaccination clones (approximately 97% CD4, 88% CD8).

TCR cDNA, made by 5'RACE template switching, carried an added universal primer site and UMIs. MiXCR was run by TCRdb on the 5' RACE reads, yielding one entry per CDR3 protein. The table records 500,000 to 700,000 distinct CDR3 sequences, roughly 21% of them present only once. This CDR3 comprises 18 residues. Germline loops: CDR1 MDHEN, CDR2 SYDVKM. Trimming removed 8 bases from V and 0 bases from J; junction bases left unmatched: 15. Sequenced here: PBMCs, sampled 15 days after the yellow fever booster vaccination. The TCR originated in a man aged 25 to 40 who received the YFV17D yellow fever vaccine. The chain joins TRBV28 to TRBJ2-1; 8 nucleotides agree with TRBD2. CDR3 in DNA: TGTGCCAGCGGGGCTAGCGGGTACTCCCCACGCTCCTACAATGAGCAGTTCTTC. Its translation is CASGASGYSPRSYNEQFF.